The 15 T cell receptor beta chains listed next were all sequenced from one sample in a study of blood T cell repertoires in COVID-19. The table came from immunoSEQ multiplex PCR; TCRdb's copy has only in-frame clones and leaves some out. Here the sample spans about 140,000 clones, 88% being singletons. Sequencing was carried out using peripheral blood. The receptors were sampled from a man in his sixties or seventies with acute or convalescent COVID-19.

The chain employs TRBV27 and TRBJ1-4; D is undetermined. The CDR3 consists of 14 residues. V was shortened by 2 bases and J by 6 bases, with 10 bases between the two germline ends. Per germline, CDR1 MNHEY and CDR2 SMNVEV (reference sequence). Written as DNA, the CDR3 is TGTGCCAGCAGTTTAATTACCGGAGATGAAAAACTGTTTTTT. Amino acids: CASSLITGDEKLFF.

Only a few counts were recorded for this clone. The chain employs TRBV15 and TRBJ1-4; 7 positions match TRBD1. V dropped 1 base and J dropped 7; count of bases not matched to a gene: 9. CDR3 length equals 16 residues. Looked up from germline, CDR1 is LNHNV and CDR2 is YYDKDF (reference sequence). The chain's CDR3 is CATSRGLRTGGEKLFF. As DNA, the CDR3 is TGTGCCACCAGCAGAGGTCTCAGGACAGGCGGTGAAAAACTGTTTTTT. The whole variable domain, remainder taken from reference TRBV15 and TRBJ1-4, is DAMVIQNPRYQVTQFGKPVTLSCSQTLNHNVMYWYQQKSSQAPKLLFHYYDKDFNNEADTPDNFQSRRPNTSFCFLDIRSPGLGDTAMYLCATSRGLRTGGEKLFFGSGTQLSVL.

This clone was seen a few times. The chain is built from TRBV7-2 and TRBJ1-2; D is unclear. The germline gives CDR1 SGHTA, CDR2 FQGNSA. Between the trimmed V and J ends, which lost 2 bases and 4 bases, there was a span of 8 bases. The CDR3 has 13 amino acids. CDR3 coding DNA: TGTGCCAGCAGCTTAAGCGGGAGCTATGGCTACACCTTC. This sequence encodes CASSLSGSYGYTF.

The chain uses TRBV29-1 and TRBJ2-7; D not certain. The CDR3 length is 12 residues. The V end was cut by 3 bases, the J end by 3 bases, with 9 bases between. Germline CDR1 reads SQVTM; CDR2 reads ANQGSEA. The CDR3 reads CSVENGGYEQYF. The CDR3 region has the DNA TGCAGCGTTGAGAACGGCGGCTACGAGCAGTACTTC.

The chain employs TRBV29-1 and TRBJ1-2; tentatively, D is TRBD1 (5 bases). Germline-derived CDR1 and CDR2 are SQVTM and ANQGSEA. V gave up 4 bases and J gave up 4 bases, with 13 bases separating them. This CDR3 has 13 amino acids. CDR3 region: CSVGRGTLYGYTF. The CDR3 DNA is TGCAGCGTTGGGAGGGGTACGCTCTATGGCTACACCTTC.

A remark on this clone: Other DNA sequences from this sample encode an identical CDR3 as well. The CDR3 DNA is TGTGCCAGTAGTATAGACAGGGGGAACACTGAAGCTTTCTTT. It specifies CASSIDRGNTEAFF. This sequence joins TRBV19 and TRBJ1-1; TRBD1 might be the D (6 bases). The CDR3 runs 14 residues. The germline V gene encodes CDR1 LNHDA and CDR2 SQIVND (reference sequence). V dropped 0 bases and J dropped 1 base, with 6 bases sitting between them. The full variable domain, rest sourced from reference TRBV19 and TRBJ1-1, is DGGITQSPKYLFRKEGQNVTLSCEQNLNHDAMYWYRQDPGQGLRLIYYSQIVNDFQKGDIAEGYSVSREKKESFPLTVTSAQKNPTAFYLCASSIDRGNTEAFFGQGTRLTVV.

This chain connects TRBV5-1 to TRBJ1-4; D is unclear. The length of the CDR3 is 17 residues. CDR1 is SGHRS, CDR2 YFSETQ, per germline. Trimming pared 0 bases from V and 0 bases from J, leaving 12 bases between. Here the CDR3 reads CASSLVGGIATNEKLFF. For the CDR3, the DNA is TGCGCCAGCAGCTTGGTAGGAGGGATTGCAACTAATGAAAAACTGTTTTTT.

This clone has more than one count but fewer than ten. CDR3 protein: CASSSTSAGISNQPQHF. The CDR3 coding sequence is TGTGCCAGCAGCTCAACAAGTGCAGGGATAAGCAATCAGCCCCAGCATTTT. The V and J genes are TRBV7-8 and TRBJ1-5; TRBD1 might be the D (5 bases). Germline assignment: CDR1 SGHVS and CDR2 FQNEAQ. The CDR3 loop spans 17 amino acids. Trimming shortened V by 4 bases and J by 1 base, and 17 bases separated the two germline ends.

This clone was seen just once. The chain combines TRBV5-6 with TRBJ1-5, with 8 bases matching TRBD1. The CDR3 loop spans 13 amino acids. Germline CDR1 SGHDT, CDR2 YYEEEE. The trim removed 7 bases at V and 2 bases at J, leaving 2 bases unmatched. CDR3 region: CASSRGRNQPQHF. The CDR3, as DNA: TGTGCCAGCTCCAGGGGGCGCAATCAGCCCCAGCATTTT.

Regarding this clone: The sample contains more than one DNA sequence encoding this CDR3. The rearrangement links TRBV18 to TRBJ1-1; TRBD1 matches at 7 bases. This CDR3 spans 14 amino acids. Per germline, CDR1 KGHSH and CDR2 LQKENI. Trimming removed 3 bases from V and 0 bases from J; junction bases left unmatched: 1. Here the CDR3 reads CASSPGQLNTEAFF. DNA for the CDR3: TGTGCCAGCTCACCGGGACAGTTGAACACTGAAGCTTTCTTT.

In DNA form, the CDR3 reads TGCGCCAGCAGCTCCGGACAGGCCGGGACCCAGTACTTC. Amino acid sequence: CASSSGQAGTQYF. V gene TRBV5-1 combines with J gene TRBJ2-5, with 7 bases aligning to TRBD1. This CDR3 region has 13 residues. From germline, CDR1 is SGHRS and CDR2 YFSETQ. The junction had 6 bases not matched to a gene; V was cut back by 3 bases and J by 7 bases. The whole variable domain, filled in from reference TRBV5-1 and TRBJ2-5, reads KAGVTQTPRYLIKTRGQQVTLSCSPISGHRSVSWYQQTPGQGLQFLFEYFSETQRNKGNFPGRFSGRQFSNSRSEMNVSTLELGDSALYLCASSSGQAGTQYFGPGTRLLVL.

The J gene is TRBJ2-5, the V gene TRBV28; 7 nucleotides match TRBD2. From germline, CDR1 is MDHEN and CDR2 SYDVKM. V was pared by 2 bases and J by 5 bases, with 11 bases of the junction left unmatched. This CDR3 is 16 amino acids long. The CDR3 here is CASSLVGGSIYETQYF. CDR3 sequence (DNA): TGTGCCAGCAGTTTAGTAGGCGGGAGTATTTATGAGACCCAGTACTTC.

V gene TRBV28 combines with J gene TRBJ1-1; tentative D call: TRBD1 (6 bases). The germline CDR1 and CDR2 sequences are MDHEN and SYDVKM. The V end was cut by 3 bases, the J end by 0 bases, with 14 bases between. The CDR3 loop spans 16 amino acids. In DNA, the CDR3 is TGTGCCAGCAGTTTTAGTCCGGGGGGGCTGAACACTGAAGCTTTCTTT. Its translation: CASSFSPGGLNTEAFF.

The V and J genes are TRBV19 and TRBJ2-7; TRBD1 is a possible D gene (6 bases). Per the germline V gene, CDR1 is LNHDA and CDR2 is SQIVND (reference sequence). This CDR3 comprises 14 residues. V gave up 6 bases and J gave up 3 bases, with 15 bases separating them. The CDR3 DNA follows: TGTGCCAGTAGCCGTGCTGACAGGAGCTACGAGCAGTACTTC. Its translation: CASSRADRSYEQYF.

The rearrangement links TRBV5-6 to TRBJ1-4, with D perhaps matching TRBD1 (5 bases). The CDR3 runs 15 residues. V was cut by 6 bases and J by 7 bases, with 19 bases left in between. From germline, CDR1 is SGHDT and CDR2 YYEEEE. CDR3: CASTDQRTTGEKLFF. As DNA, the CDR3 is TGTGCCAGCACCGATCAGAGGACAACAGGTGAAAAACTGTTTTTT.